The 5 T cell receptor beta chains below all came from one sample that was sequenced in a study of blood T cell repertoires in COVID-19. Here immunoSEQ multiplex PCR was the method, and the copy in TCRdb shows in-frame clones only, minus some. The sample shows around 150,000 clones, approximately 86% of them seen only once. Input material: peripheral blood. These receptors all stem from a man in his 60s with acute or convalescent COVID-19.

DNA for the CDR3: TGTGCCAGCAGCGCCCAGAATTCCTATGGCTACACCTTC. This sequence encodes CASSAQNSYGYTF. V is TRBV9 and J is TRBJ1-2; D ambiguous. The CDR3 sequence is 13 residues long. V gave up 3 bases and J gave up 4 bases, with 10 bases separating them. CDR1 SGDLS and CDR2 YYNGEE come from the germline V gene.

The V gene is TRBV10-1, the J gene TRBJ2-2; TRBD2 aligns across 10 bases. V lost 6 bases to trimming and J lost 7 bases; unmatched junction nucleotides: 14. The CDR3 extends over 17 amino acids. The germline CDR1 and CDR2 sequences are WNHNN and SYGVQD (reference sequence). DNA for the CDR3: TGCGCCAGCAGCCCTGACCCATCTAGCGGGAGCAACGGGGAGCTGTTTTTT. Protein product: CASSPDPSSGSNGELFF.

The chain links TRBV30 to TRBJ1-2; possible D gene TRBD1, 6 bases. The CDR3 spans 13 residues. The germline V and J ends were trimmed by 0 bases and 10 bases, with 15 bases remaining between them. From germline, CDR1 is GTSNPN and CDR2 SVGIG (reference sequence). The CDR3 protein is CAWSVPQGRTYTF. Written as DNA, the CDR3 is TGTGCCTGGAGTGTACCCCAGGGGCGTACCTACACCTTC.

The genes are TRBV9 and TRBJ1-6; 8 nucleotides align to TRBD1. The CDR3 sequence is 15 residues long. Per germline, CDR1 SGDLS and CDR2 YYNGEE. V shed 5 bases, J shed 6 bases, and the junction held 7 bases outside the gene matches. The CDR3 nucleotides are TGTGCCAGCAGAAGGGGACAGGAGACTAATTCACCCCTCCACTTT. Translation gives CASRRGQETNSPLHF.

This chain links TRBV27 with TRBJ1-2; TRBD1 might be the D (6 bases). Trimming took off 2 bases at V and 4 bases at J, with 11 bases between the two ends. CDR1 and CDR2 from the germline V gene are MNHEY and SMNVEV (reference sequence). This CDR3 is 14 amino acids long. The chain's CDR3 is CASSLMGAGYGYTF. The CDR3 nucleotides are TGTGCCAGCAGTTTAATGGGGGCGGGCTATGGCTACACCTTC.